Below, one TCR beta chain is given with its context. This CDR3 comprises 16 residues. This entry is derived from a study of shared clonotypes between healthy human individuals. The method was immunoSEQ multiplex PCR; TCRdb's version includes in-frame clones alone and lacks a portion of them. The sample carries hundreds of thousands of clones, more than 70% recorded once. The specimen was memory CD4+ T cells sorted from blood. Sample subset: CD45RA-negative fraction. The clonotype comes from a woman in her twenties or thirties in good health. This sequence joins TRBV1 and TRBJ1-3. TRBV1 corresponds to a pseudogene. This CDR3 reads CTSSSRGGSSGNTIYF. DNA of the CDR3: TGCACCAGCAGCTCTCGAGGGGGGAGCTCTGGAAACACCATATATTTT.